This T cell receptor (beta chain) was documented in a study of blood T cell repertoires in COVID-19. About the study: The United States, Italy and Spain supplied acute and convalescent COVID-19 samples. PBMCs, B-cell-depleted T cells, or T cells were the source of the cDNA or gDNA that made up the material.

This CDR3 region has 15 residues. Germline CDR1 and CDR2: GTSNPN and SVGIG (reference sequence). Trimming pared 3 bases from V and 5 bases from J, leaving 19 bases between. Per the original data handling: Reference gene primer amplification gave estimated nucleated cell counts. Method: immunoSEQ multiplex PCR; TCRdb's copy keeps in-frame clones and lacks some. V, J and clone size are taken as reported in that table, and D and trimming were inferred from the DNA itself. The table shows around 130,000 clones, with around 83% occurring only once. This clonotype was sampled from a human donor in a cohort sampled during active COVID-19. The sample comprised peripheral blood. V is TRBV30 and J is TRBJ2-5; perhaps TRBD2 as D (5 bases). In nucleotides, the CDR3 is TGTGCCTGGAGGGACTCCCCGGTCAATGTGGAGACCCAGTACTTC. It is translated as CAWRDSPVNVETQYF.